A selection of T cell receptor beta chains follows, all from one sample in a study of OX40 agonist ivuxolimab in advanced cancers. Profiled with immunoSEQ multiplex PCR; TCRdb holds only in-frame clones, not every one. The table lists 100,000 or so clones, about nine tenths of them singletons. Source: CD4+ or CD8+ T cells sorted from blood, taken in a trial of the OX40 agonist ivuxolimab. These receptors came from an adult with an advanced solid tumor such as melanoma, head and neck, liver or kidney cancer. The CDR3 runs from the conserved cysteine through the conserved F or W. A D gene is named only where the DNA matches it firmly. Only part of the rows carry a size: once, few, many, or a class if the clone is expanded.

size: .
D: TRBD2
V: TRBV27
J: TRBJ2-2
DNA: TGTGCCAGCAGGCGGGGGGGAAGGACCGGGGAGCTGTTTTTT
CDR3: CASRRGGRTGELFF

size: .
D: TRBD2
V: TRBV29-1
J: TRBJ2-7
DNA: TGCAGCGTTGAAACGGCTAGCGGGATCTACGAGCAGTACTTC
CDR3: CSVETASGIYEQYF

size: .
D: .
V: TRBV29-1
J: TRBJ1-5
DNA: TGCAGCGTTGAAGTCGGAAGCAATCAGCCCCAGCATTTT
CDR3: CSVEVGSNQPQHF

size: .
D: .
V: TRBV7-2
J: TRBJ1-3
DNA: TGTGCCAGCAGCTTAGGTACCGGCGGGTCTGGAAACACCATATATTTT
CDR3: CASSLGTGGSGNTIYF

size: .
D: .
V: TRBV13
J: TRBJ2-5
DNA: TGTGCCAGCAGCTTCTCCGAGACCCAGTACTTC
CDR3: CASSFSETQYF

size: many
D: TRBD1
V: TRBV30
J: TRBJ1-2
DNA: TGTGCCTGGAGTTCCGGGACAGGGGACGGCTACACCTTC
CDR3: CAWSSGTGDGYTF

size: .
D: TRBD1
V: TRBV5-4
J: TRBJ1-2
DNA: TGTGCCAGCAGTTTTAGAGGGGGCACCAAGGGCTACACCTTC
CDR3: CASSFRGGTKGYTF

size: once
D: .
V: TRBV6-6
J: TRBJ1-1
DNA: TGTGCCACACTTGGGACGGGGAACACTGAAGCTTTCTTT
CDR3: CATLGTGNTEAFF

size: .
D: .
V: TRBV5-7
J: TRBJ1-1
DNA: TGTGCCAGCAGCCTTGAAGCTTTCTTT
CDR3: CASSLEAFF

size: .
D: .
V: TRBV29-1
J: TRBJ2-7
DNA: TGCAGCGTTGAAGGGCTAGACAGCTACGAGCAGTACTTC
CDR3: CSVEGLDSYEQYF

size: .
D: .
V: TRBV9
J: TRBJ2-2
DNA: TGTGCCAGCAGCCCTCGAGTAACGGCGATCGACACCGGGGAGCTGTTTTTT
CDR3: CASSPRVTAIDTGELFF